The next 27 T cell receptor beta chains were all read from a single sample in a study of blood T cell repertoires in COVID-19 (dated by TCRdb to 2019 to 2021). Library creation used the immunoSEQ multiplex PCR assay. TCRdb re-hosts the immuneACCESS table, in-frame sequences only. Its copies lack some clones; in the studies checked, an unresolved V gene accounts for under half of them, and the cause for the rest is not known. The sample includes approximately 320,000 clones, with under 95% observed a single time. The top ten constitute 2.6% of the sample. Source material: PBMCs or T cells enriched from blood (not recorded which). These receptors were taken from a man aged 55-75 years who had recovered from COVID-19.

The V gene is TRBV5-1, the J gene TRBJ2-1, with a possible D match to TRBD2 (6 bases). Trimming shortened V by 5 bases and J by 7 bases, and 16 bases separated the two germline ends. The CDR3 has 14 residues. CDR1 is SGHRS and CDR2 is YFSETQ in the germline V gene. This CDR3 is CASSPFGGQNEQFF. The CDR3 coding sequence is TGCGCCAGCAGTCCGTTCGGGGGTCAGAATGAGCAGTTCTTC.

This clone was seen once. This chain links TRBV6-5 with TRBJ1-1; TRBD1 agrees at 8 bases. Germline assignment: CDR1 MNHEY and CDR2 SVGAGI. V was clipped by 5 bases and J by 1 base; unmatched bases: 3. The CDR3 is 14 amino acids. The CDR3 bases are TGTGCCAGCAGTACCGGGACAGGGAACACTGAAGCTTTCTTT. The encoded protein is CASSTGTGNTEAFF.

This clone appeared a single time. This chain connects TRBV7-3 to TRBJ2-7, with TRBD2 identical over 9 bases. V trimming: 5 bases; J trimming: 4 bases; junction bases outside the gene matches: 9. In germline, CDR1 is SGHTA, CDR2 FQGTGA. The CDR3 contains 15 residues. CDR3 loop: CASSPRGGAGYEQYF. In DNA, the CDR3 is TGTGCCAGCAGCCCGCGCGGGGGGGCAGGATACGAGCAGTACTTC.

The rearrangement uses TRBV6-1 and TRBJ1-1, with a possible D match to TRBD1 (6 bases). V was shortened by 3 bases and J by 2 bases, with 10 bases between the two germline ends. The CDR3 spans 14 residues. The germline V gene has CDR1 MNHNS and CDR2 SASEGT. CDR3 protein: CASSEGTLNTEAFF. The CDR3 nucleotides read TGTGCCAGCAGTGAGGGGACACTCAACACTGAAGCTTTCTTT.

DNA of the CDR3: TGTGCCACCCTGGCCGTAACCGGGGAGCTGTTTTTT. Translation: CATLAVTGELFF. This chain connects TRBV15 to TRBJ2-2; D gene uncertain. Germline-derived CDR1 and CDR2 are LNHNV and YYDKDF (reference sequence). V dropped 8 bases and J dropped 5 bases, with 9 bases sitting between them. The CDR3 runs 12 residues.

A note on this clone: Other DNA sequences within the sample encode an identical CDR3. V usage is TRBV15 and J usage is TRBJ1-5; 8 bases map to TRBD1. J was trimmed by 6 bases and V by 9 bases; bases with no gene match: 10. This CDR3 contains 14 residues. CDR1 is LNHNV and CDR2 is YYDKDF in the germline V gene (reference sequence). This chain's CDR3 is CATSGTGGIQPQHF. The CDR3 coding sequence is TGTGCCACGAGCGGGACAGGAGGGATTCAGCCCCAGCATTTT.

A single count supports this clone. The J gene is TRBJ2-3, the V gene TRBV5-6; a weak D match, TRBD1 (6 bases). V was trimmed by 0 bases and J by 4 bases, leaving 12 bases between them. CDR3 length: 15 residues. From germline, CDR1 is SGHDT and CDR2 YYEEEE. The CDR3 nucleotides are TGTGCCAGCAGCTTGGACAGGGTTAGGTCAGATACGCAGTATTTT. Encoded protein: CASSLDRVRSDTQYF.

The chain carries TRBV6-5 and TRBJ1-3; 9 bases align to TRBD1. This CDR3 has 12 amino acids. Per the germline V gene, CDR1 is MNHEY and CDR2 is SVGAGI. V lost 2 bases, J lost 10 bases, and 0 bases stayed unmatched. CDR3 region: CASSYDRGTIYF. CDR3 DNA sequence: TGTGCCAGCAGTTACGACAGGGGGACCATATATTTT.

This chain links TRBV7-9 with TRBJ1-1, with a possible D match to TRBD1 (6 bases). The CDR3 length is 14 residues. Germline CDR1 SEHNR, CDR2 FQNEAQ (reference sequence). Trimming left V 3 bases short and J 4 bases short, with 12 bases between. The CDR3 is CASSFTGTGTEAFF. CDR3 in DNA: TGTGCCAGCAGCTTTACAGGGACGGGCACTGAAGCTTTCTTT.

The chain is built from TRBV4-3 and TRBJ1-6, with TRBD1 matching 7 bases. Germline CDR1 is LGHNA and CDR2 is YSLEER. Unmatched junction bases numbered 9, after V lost 2 bases and J lost 8 bases. The CDR3 consists of 16 residues. The CDR3 DNA reads as TGCGCCAGCAGCCAATCCCCTGGGACAGAGGATTCACCCCTCCACTTT. Translated: CASSQSPGTEDSPLHF.

This clone occurred a few times. The gene calls are TRBV11-2 and TRBJ1-6, with 7 bases aligning to TRBD1. Germline CDR1 is SGHAT and CDR2 is FQNNGV. The CDR3 covers 14 residues. V shed 4 bases and J 7 bases; nucleotides not matched to a gene: 4. The CDR3 nucleotides read TGTGCCAGCAGCTACAGGGGACGGAATTCACCCCTCCACTTT. Protein sequence: CASSYRGRNSPLHF.

V is TRBV18 and J is TRBJ1-4, with TRBD1 identical over 7 bases. The V gene's germline CDR1 is KGHSH and CDR2 LQKENI. The CDR3 has 16 residues. After removal of 1 base from V and 6 bases from J, the junction contained 8 bases not matched to a gene. CDR3 nucleotides: TGTGCCAGCTCACCACGGAAGACAGGGAACCATGAAAAACTGTTTTTT. Encoded protein: CASSPRKTGNHEKLFF. Looking up the rest from reference TRBV18 and TRBJ1-4 gives the full variable domain: NAGVMQNPRHLVRRRGQEARLRCSPMKGHSHVYWYRQLPEEGLKFMVYLQKENIIDESGMPKERFSAEFPKEGPSILRIQQVVRGDSAAYFCASSPRKTGNHEKLFFGSGTQLSVL.

The V and J genes are TRBV9 and TRBJ2-5; 10 bases align to TRBD2. Germline CDR1 is SGDLS and CDR2 is YYNGEE. With 5 bases clipped from V and 5 bases from J, the junction kept 9 bases outside the gene matches. The CDR3 loop spans 15 amino acids. The CDR3 DNA is TGTGCCAGCAGTGTTAGTAGCGGGGGGAGGGAGACCCAGTACTTC. Translation gives CASSVSSGGRETQYF.

J is TRBJ2-3 and V is TRBV19; D gene unclear. The CDR3 has 12 amino acids. Germline CDR1 reads LNHDA; CDR2 reads SQIVND (reference sequence). Trimming stripped 9 bases from V and 4 bases from J, with 11 bases between. The CDR3 loop reads CARLVPPDTQYF. CDR3 coding DNA: TGTGCCAGACTGGTCCCCCCAGATACGCAGTATTTT.

A single count supports this clone. The chain combines TRBV3-1 (or the pseudogene TRBV3-2) with TRBJ1-1; no firm D call. The V and J ends lost 4 bases and 1 base respectively, with 4 bases between them. This CDR3 contains 12 residues. Per the germline V gene, CDR1 is LGHDT and CDR2 is YNNKEL (reference sequence). Here the CDR3 reads CASSLQNTEAFF. The CDR3 nucleotides read TGTGCCAGCAGCCTCCAGAACACTGAAGCTTTCTTT.

This chain connects TRBV20-1 to TRBJ1-5; a possible D gene is TRBD1 (5 bases). V was cut by 3 bases and J by 6 bases, with 18 bases left in between. There are 15 residues in the CDR3. Germline V gene sequence: CDR1 DFQATT, CDR2 SNEGSKA (reference sequence). This CDR3 is CSASPTSGSSQPQHF. The CDR3 nucleotides are TGCAGTGCTAGTCCGACGTCAGGGTCTAGTCAGCCCCAGCATTTT.

This clone came up once. This rearrangement joins TRBV18 to TRBJ2-4, with TRBD1 as a possible D gene (6 bases). This CDR3 is 14 amino acids long. V lost 0 bases to trimming and J lost 3 bases, with 6 bases between them. The germline CDR1 and CDR2 sequences are KGHSH and LQKENI. The CDR3 region is CASSPPGHKNIQYF. In nucleotides, the CDR3 is TGTGCCAGCTCACCACCGGGACACAAAAACATTCAGTACTTC.

V is TRBV7-8 and J is TRBJ1-6, with D possibly being TRBD1 (6 bases). V shed 2 bases and J shed 11 bases, with 16 bases lying between them. CDR1 and CDR2 from the germline V gene are SGHVS and FQNEAQ. This CDR3 is 15 amino acids long. Written as DNA, the CDR3 is TGTGCCAGCAGCTTAAAAGGACAGCCCAAGACACCCCTCCACTTT. This codes for CASSLKGQPKTPLHF.

J is TRBJ2-1 and V is TRBV5-5; TRBD1 might be the D (5 bases). V was cut by 0 bases and J by 4 bases, with 11 bases left in between. The CDR3 is made up of 15 amino acids. The germline gives CDR1 SGHKS, CDR2 YYEKEE (reference sequence). This CDR3 reads CASSLVAGLYNEQFF. CDR3 in DNA: TGTGCCAGCAGCTTGGTGGCAGGGTTATACAATGAGCAGTTCTTC.

V usage is TRBV6-5 and J usage is TRBJ1-4, with D possibly TRBD1 on 6 matching bases. CDR1 is MNHEY and CDR2 is SVGAGI in the germline V gene. The CDR3 covers 13 residues. Trimming shortened V by 5 bases and J by 8 bases, and 12 bases separated the two germline ends. CDR3 bases: TGTGCCAGCAGTCCGACAAGGGGGGAAAAACTGTTTTTT. It translates to CASSPTRGEKLFF.

In DNA, the CDR3 is TGTGCCAGCAGCTTAGCGCAGCGGGGGGGCGACTACGAGCAGTACTTC. Protein product: CASSLAQRGGDYEQYF. The chain joins TRBV7-8 to TRBJ2-7, with 10 bases fitting TRBD2. Germline V gene lookup returns CDR1 SGHVS and CDR2 FQNEAQ. The length of the CDR3 is 16 residues. With V trimmed by 0 bases and J by 3 bases, 5 bases remained unmatched.

The rearrangement joins TRBV2 to TRBJ2-1; 10 bases align to TRBD1. Looked up from germline, CDR1 is SNHLY and CDR2 is FYNNEI. There are 14 residues in the CDR3. The junction had 6 bases not matched to a gene; V was cut back by 7 bases and J by 6 bases. CDR3 in amino acids: CASTGDRGVNEQFF. CDR3 bases: TGTGCCAGCACAGGGGACAGGGGAGTCAATGAGCAGTTCTTC.

The chain couples TRBV9 to TRBJ2-7; no clear D gene. The V end lost 4 bases, the J end lost 2 bases, and 16 bases lay between the germline ends. Germline CDR1 is SGDLS and CDR2 is YYNGEE. The CDR3 has 15 residues. DNA for the CDR3: TGTGCCAGCAGCCCCCAAAGCATGGTTGCCTACGAGCAGTACTTC. Protein: CASSPQSMVAYEQYF.

Notes on this clone: The germline gene is not matched at one end of the junction; a read error may be the cause. The chain employs TRBV28 and TRBJ1-4; TRBD1 might be the D (6 bases). Germline CDR1 MDHEN, CDR2 SYDVKM. The length of the CDR3 is 12 residues. The CDR3 loop is CASRKPGQSEGF. The CDR3 region has the DNA TGTGCCAGCAGAAAACCCGGACAGAGCGAGGGTTTT.

The J gene is TRBJ1-6, the V gene TRBV30; TRBD1 matches at 10 bases. Germline V gene data show CDR1 as GTSNPN and CDR2 as SVGIG (reference sequence). The CDR3 is 14 amino acids. The V and J ends lost 7 bases and 7 bases, in that order; junction bases with no gene match: 7. CDR3 amino acids: CASQRGQGNSPLHF. The DNA for the CDR3 is TGTGCCTCCCAAAGGGGACAGGGGAATTCACCCCTCCACTTT.

CDR3 in DNA: TGCGCCAGCAGCCTATACAGGGTTAACACTGAAGCTTTCTTT. This codes for CASSLYRVNTEAFF. The gene calls are TRBV4-1 and TRBJ1-1, with D perhaps TRBD1 (6 bases). Germline V gene lookup returns CDR1 MGHRA and CDR2 YSYEKL. The V end lost 4 bases, the J end lost 2 bases, and 11 bases lay between the germline ends. This CDR3 is 14 amino acids long.

V and J are TRBV7-2 and TRBJ2-1, with D unresolved. V lost 7 bases, J lost 0 bases, and 13 bases lay in between. There are 15 residues in the CDR3. Germline assignment: CDR1 SGHTA and CDR2 FQGNSA. The CDR3 bases are TGTGCCAGCAACTTCGACACCAACTCCTACAATGAGCAGTTCTTC. Its protein is CASNFDTNSYNEQFF.